A selection of T cell receptor beta chains follows, all from one sample in a study of response to subunit inactivated influenza vaccine. TCRdb independently ran MiXCR on the RT-PCR reads; one entry per CDR3 protein. The sample yields 650,000 to 800,000 distinct CDR3 sequences, less than 20% seen once. Specimen: PBMCs from blood, collected 5 days after vaccination. The receptors stem from a man between 50 and 59 years old who received an inactivated influenza vaccine. Both conserved end residues are trimmed from each CDR3.

ASSRRFGELF	TRBV5-6	TRBJ2-2	10
SASHRGQGTEAF	TRBV20-1	TRBJ1-1	12
ASMRDSSYNEQF	TRBV5-1	TRBJ2-1	12
ATTTTGTRSHEQY	TRBV12-3/TRBV12-4	TRBJ2-7	13
AGRLGSNTEAF	TRBV6-1	TRBJ1-1	11
SARAVAGGPQETQY	TRBV20-1	TRBJ2-5	14
SAGRGPGHTEAF	TRBV20-1	TRBJ1-1	12
ASSFLPLAANNEQF	TRBV12-3/TRBV12-4	TRBJ2-1	14
SARDVGGNTGELF	TRBV20-1	TRBJ2-2	13
ASSTPVSFQETQY	TRBV12-3/TRBV12-4	TRBJ2-5	13
ASSLQETLATNEKLF	TRBV7-9	TRBJ1-4	15
ASSATWYGRYEQY	TRBV2	TRBJ2-7	13
ASSLTGTMNTEAF	TRBV5-5	TRBJ1-1	13
ASSLSWRDTQY	TRBV7-3	TRBJ2-3	11
ASSQDGLAGYQETQY	TRBV4-1	TRBJ2-5	15
ASSEYRSGGELF	TRBV25-1	TRBJ2-2	12
ASSSPGGYNEQF	TRBV7-8	TRBJ2-1	12
ASSQDPLTARYGYT	TRBV4-2	TRBJ1-2	14
ASSLGGLSEQY	TRBV12-3/TRBV12-4	TRBJ2-7	11
SARFKVRLAGNEQF	TRBV20-1	TRBJ2-1	14
ASTVGVLDTEAF	TRBV2	TRBJ1-1	12
ASSQVGGGFTGELF	TRBV4-1	TRBJ2-2	14
SARDLGHDYEQY	TRBV20-1	TRBJ2-7	12
AISEGSTSYNEQF	TRBV10-3	TRBJ2-1	13
SARSRFLAGSYEQY	TRBV20-1	TRBJ2-7	14
ASMGYGTIY	TRBV28	TRBJ1-3	9
SASKLQGARDEQY	TRBV20-1	TRBJ2-7	13
ASRSGFRRTPYEQY	TRBV6-1	TRBJ2-7	14
ASSLVKFGRRNTEAF	TRBV7-9	TRBJ1-1	15
SAQSGQRGPDTQY	TRBV29-1	TRBJ2-3	13
ASSSSGGVETQY	TRBV28	TRBJ2-5	12